Below, 3 T cell receptor beta chains from the same sample are listed, as sequenced in a study of T cells of healthy individuals. Each CDR3 protein is one row after TCRdb ran MiXCR on the 5' RACE reads. This sample carries 40,000 to 65,000 distinct CDR3 sequences, approximately 14% of them seen once, and the ten largest clones take about 16%. The receptors here all came from a human donor in good health.

V and J are TRBV11-3 and TRBJ1-1, with TRBD1 as a possible D gene (5 bases). CDR3 size: 13 residues. Looked up from germline, CDR1 is SGHNT and CDR2 is YENEEA. Trimming took off 5 bases at V and 5 bases at J, with 12 bases between the two ends. The CDR3 sequence: CASSPGGETEAFF. CDR3 nucleotide sequence: TGTGCCAGCAGCCCCGGGGGAGAGACTGAAGCTTTCTTT. Filled out from reference TRBV11-3 and TRBJ1-1, the complete variable domain reads EAGVVQSPRYKIIEKKQPVAFWCNPISGHNTLYWYLQNLGQGPELLIRYENEEAVDDSQLPKDRFSAERLKGVDSTLKIQPAELGDSAVYLCASSPGGETEAFFGQGTRLTVV.

There are many counts of this clonotype. The chain recombines TRBV6-2 or TRBV6-3 with TRBJ1-5; D possibly corresponds to TRBD1 (5 bases). V lost 0 bases, J lost 7 bases, and 16 bases lay in between. This CDR3 contains 16 residues. Germline lookup yields CDR1 MNHEY and CDR2 SVGEGT. The CDR3: CASSYSRQVRGQPQHF. The CDR3 DNA reads as TGTGCCAGCAGTTACTCGCGGCAGGTGCGGGGCCAGCCCCAGCATTTT.

The chain combines TRBV7-8 with TRBJ2-1, with 8 nucleotides matching TRBD2. Germline assignment: CDR1 SGHVS and CDR2 FQNEAQ. The V segment lost 1 base and the J segment 5 bases; nucleotides outside the gene matches: 19. The CDR3 consists of 20 residues. In nucleotides, the CDR3 is TGTGCCAGCAGCTTAGGGCCCGGGACTAGTATTGGACCCTCACACAATGAGCAGTTCTTC. Protein sequence: CASSLGPGTSIGPSHNEQFF.